A single sample gave rise to the 12 T cell receptor beta chains below, sequenced in a study of shared clonotypes between healthy human individuals. Sequencing used immunoSEQ multiplex PCR; TCRdb keeps in-frame clones, though not all of them. The table lists millions of clones, more than 80% of them singletons, with over 0.12% in the top ten. Material for sequencing was naive CD4+ T cells sorted from blood. Subset: CD45RA+ positively selected. The receptors here all came from a man between 18 and 35 years old in good health.

The J gene is TRBJ2-3, the V gene TRBV2, with unresolved D. This CDR3 comprises 11 residues. Germline CDR1 is SNHLY and CDR2 is FYNNEI. V was pared by 8 bases and J by 4 bases, with 7 bases between. CDR3 sequence (DNA): TGTGCCAGCGTGCAGTCAGATACGCAGTATTTT. Its protein is CASVQSDTQYF.

This clone has a handful of counts. The chain has TRBV6-1 and TRBJ1-6; 7 bases match TRBD1. V lost 7 bases to trimming and J lost 7 bases; unmatched junction nucleotides: 7. CDR1 is MNHNS, CDR2 SASEGT, per germline. The CDR3 totals 14 residues. In DNA, the CDR3 is TGTGCCAGCATCCCAGGGGGGTGGAATTCACCCCTCCACTTT. It is translated as CASIPGGWNSPLHF.

A word on this clone: This same CDR3 is encoded by further DNA sequences in the sample. The chain employs TRBV6-5 and TRBJ1-2; maybe TRBD1 (5 bases). Trimming pared 4 bases from V and 8 bases from J, leaving 8 bases between. This CDR3 spans 11 amino acids. In germline, CDR1 is MNHEY, CDR2 SVGAGI. CDR3 in DNA: TGTGCCAGCAGTTCGGGGGGAGGCTACACCTTC. This codes for CASSSGGGYTF.

This chain uses TRBV5-1 with TRBJ1-1, with unresolved D. V shed 4 bases and J shed 8 bases, with 15 bases lying between them. The CDR3 extends over 13 amino acids. Germline V lookup: CDR1 SGHRS, CDR2 YFSETQ. CDR3 coding DNA: TGCGCCAGCAGCCGATCCGACACGCAGGAAGCTTTCTTT. This translates into CASSRSDTQEAFF.

The table lists this clone with a count of one. The chain has TRBV18 and TRBJ2-7; D unclear. The CDR3 is 12 residues long. Germline V gene lookup returns CDR1 KGHSH and CDR2 LQKENI. V was pared by 6 bases and J by 6 bases, with 12 bases between. The DNA for the CDR3 is TGTGCCAGCTCCCCAGTGTTGGGCGAGCAGTACTTC. Translating it yields CASSPVLGEQYF.

Here the CDR3 DNA reads TGTGCCAGCAGCTTGGATGGGACTCGCGGATTGGTGGAGACCCAGTACTTC. This encodes CASSLDGTRGLVETQYF. This chain links TRBV5-4 with TRBJ2-5, with D possibly matching TRBD2 (6 bases). CDR3 length: 17 amino acids. Germline V gene sequence: CDR1 SGHNT, CDR2 YYREEE (reference sequence). Trimming left V 0 bases short and J 5 bases short, with 20 bases between.

Concerning this clone: Other DNA sequences within the sample encode an identical CDR3. The rearrangement uses TRBV5-1 and TRBJ2-3; TRBD1 agrees at 8 bases. J gave up 3 bases and V 4 bases, and 7 bases lay outside the gene matches. The CDR3 has 15 amino acids. Per the germline V gene, CDR1 is SGHRS and CDR2 is YFSETQ. CDR3 region: CASSPGTGGTDTQYF. The DNA for the CDR3 is TGCGCCAGCAGCCCTGGGACAGGAGGGACAGATACGCAGTATTTT. The variable domain in full, with the rest retrieved from reference TRBV5-1 and TRBJ2-3, is KAGVTQTPRYLIKTRGQQVTLSCSPISGHRSVSWYQQTPGQGLQFLFEYFSETQRNKGNFPGRFSGRQFSNSRSEMNVSTLELGDSALYLCASSPGTGGTDTQYFGPGTRLTVL.

The CDR3 nucleotides are TGTGCCATCAGTTTGGGACTAGCGCAGAACACCGGGGAGCTGTTTTTT. This sequence encodes CAISLGLAQNTGELFF. V and J are TRBV10-3 and TRBJ2-2, with 10 bases fitting TRBD2. The CDR3 has 16 amino acids. From germline, CDR1 is ENHRY and CDR2 SYGVKD. V shed 5 bases, J shed 1 base, and the junction held 4 bases outside the gene matches.

The rearrangement links TRBV29-1 to TRBJ1-4; 10 bases match TRBD1. Germline values: CDR1 SQVTM, CDR2 ANQGSEA. The V and J ends lost 7 bases and 7 bases, in that order; junction bases with no gene match: 6. This CDR3 comprises 13 residues. The CDR3 DNA follows: TGCAGCGCTTTGACAGGGGGCATTGAAAAACTGTTTTTT. Its protein product is CSALTGGIEKLFF.

This chain connects TRBV5-4 to TRBJ1-6; the D is unclear. Germline CDR1 SGHNT, CDR2 YYREEE (reference sequence). There are 18 residues in the CDR3. The ends were cut back, 0 bases at V and 0 bases at J, with 13 bases in the middle. The CDR3 region has the DNA TGTGCCAGCAGCTTGGGGTTGGGCGGTAGCTCCTATAATTCACCCCTCCACTTT. Protein: CASSLGLGGSSYNSPLHF.

V usage is TRBV11-2 and J usage is TRBJ2-3; 10 bases are a match to TRBD2. Germline V gene sequence: CDR1 SGHAT, CDR2 FQNNGV. The CDR3 contains 15 residues. Trimming removed 3 bases from V and 6 bases from J; junction bases left unmatched: 6. For the CDR3, the DNA is TGTGCCAGCAGCTTTTCTAGCGGGGGATTCGATACGCAGTATTTT. Translated, it gives CASSFSSGGFDTQYF.

The rearrangement joins TRBV28 to TRBJ2-5; maybe TRBD1 (5 bases). V was trimmed by 4 bases and J by 3 bases, leaving 12 bases between them. The CDR3 length is 14 residues. The germline CDR1 and CDR2 sequences are MDHEN and SYDVKM. The CDR3 spells CASSSWTSEETQYF. The CDR3 bases are TGTGCCAGCAGTTCTTGGACATCCGAAGAGACCCAGTACTTC.